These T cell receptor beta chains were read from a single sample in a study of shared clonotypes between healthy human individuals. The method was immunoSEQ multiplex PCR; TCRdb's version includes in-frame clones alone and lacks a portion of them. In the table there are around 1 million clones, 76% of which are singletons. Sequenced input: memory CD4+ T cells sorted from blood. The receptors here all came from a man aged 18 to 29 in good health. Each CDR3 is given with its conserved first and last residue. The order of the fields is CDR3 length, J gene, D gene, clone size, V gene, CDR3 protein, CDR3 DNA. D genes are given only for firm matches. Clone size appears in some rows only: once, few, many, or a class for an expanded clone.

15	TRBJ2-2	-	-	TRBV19	CASSIVETGAGELFF	TGTGCCAGTAGTATAGTGGAGACAGGTGCGGGGGAGCTGTTTTTT
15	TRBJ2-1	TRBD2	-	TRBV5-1	CASSLSTSGPNEQFF	TGCGCCAGCAGCTTGTCGACTAGCGGGCCGAATGAGCAGTTCTTC
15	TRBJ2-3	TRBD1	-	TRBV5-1	CASRMRTGYTDTQYF	TGCGCCAGCAGAATGAGGACAGGGTACACAGATACGCAGTATTTT
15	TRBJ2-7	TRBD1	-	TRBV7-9	CASSRTGEVRYEQYF	TGTGCCAGCAGCCGGACAGGGGAAGTGAGATACGAGCAGTACTTC
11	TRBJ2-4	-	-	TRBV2	CASSGHSIQYF	TGTGCCAGCAGCGGACATAGCATTCAGTACTTC
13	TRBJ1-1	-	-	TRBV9	CASSVGMNTEAFF	TGTGCCAGCAGCGTTGGGATGAACACTGAAGCTTTCTTT
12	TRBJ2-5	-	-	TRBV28	CASTSGRKTQYF	TGTGCCAGCACCTCGGGGAGGAAGACCCAGTACTTC
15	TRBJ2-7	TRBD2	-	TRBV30	CAWTPWGGGTYEQYF	TGTGCCTGGACCCCATGGGGCGGGGGAACCTACGAGCAGTACTTC
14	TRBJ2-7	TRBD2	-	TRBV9	CASSLSGGEYEQYF	TGTGCCAGCAGCCTTAGTGGGGGGGAGTACGAGCAGTACTTC
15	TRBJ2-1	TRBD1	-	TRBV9	CASSVGGQGANEQFF	TGTGCCAGCAGCGTAGGGGGACAGGGGGCAAATGAGCAGTTCTTC
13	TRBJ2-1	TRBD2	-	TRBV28	CASGGEPYNEQFF	TGTGCCAGCGGGGGGGAACCTTACAATGAGCAGTTCTTC
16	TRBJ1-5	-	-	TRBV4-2	CASRSTQGYSNQPQHF	TGTGCCAGCAGATCGACTCAGGGATATAGCAATCAGCCCCAGCATTTT
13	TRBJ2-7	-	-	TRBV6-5	CASSYGFFYEQYF	TGTGCCAGCAGTTACGGGTTCTTCTACGAGCAGTACTTC
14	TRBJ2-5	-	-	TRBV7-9	CASRRGTDQETQYF	TGTGCCAGCAGACGAGGGACGGACCAAGAGACCCAGTACTTC
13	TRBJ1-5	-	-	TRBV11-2	CASSFGQGQPQHF	TGTGCCAGCAGCTTCGGGCAGGGCCAGCCCCAGCATTTT
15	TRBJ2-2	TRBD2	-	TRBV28	CASRTPERGTGELFF	TGTGCCAGCCGAACCCCCGAGCGGGGCACCGGGGAGCTGTTTTTT
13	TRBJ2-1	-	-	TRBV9	CASSVDRNNEQFF	TGTGCCAGCAGCGTAGATCGGAACAATGAGCAGTTCTTC
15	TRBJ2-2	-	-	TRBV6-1	CASKYLQGITGELFF	TGTGCCAGCAAATATCTACAGGGTATCACCGGGGAGCTGTTTTTT
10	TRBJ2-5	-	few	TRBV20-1	CSAHKETQYF	TGCAGTGCACATAAAGAGACCCAGTACTTC
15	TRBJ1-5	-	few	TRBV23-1	CASSQWGVAGQPQHF	TGCGCCAGCAGTCAATGGGGGGTGGCGGGACAGCCCCAGCATTTT
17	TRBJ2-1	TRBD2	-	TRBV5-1	CASSLVAGLAGYNEQFF	TGCGCCAGCAGCTTGGTGGCCGGACTAGCGGGATACAATGAGCAGTTCTTC
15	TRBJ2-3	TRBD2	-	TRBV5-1	CASSEAGDRTDTQYF	TGCGCCAGCAGCGAAGCGGGGGATAGAACGGATACGCAGTATTTT
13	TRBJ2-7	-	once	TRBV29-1	CSVEGGPGEGQYF	TGCAGCGTTGAAGGGGGGCCGGGCGAAGGGCAGTACTTC
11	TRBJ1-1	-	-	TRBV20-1	CSALRFTEAFF	TGCAGTGCTTTGCGGTTCACTGAAGCTTTCTTT
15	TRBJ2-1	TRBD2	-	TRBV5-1	CASSLESGIYNEQFF	TGCGCCAGCAGCCTGGAGAGCGGGATCTACAATGAGCAGTTCTTC
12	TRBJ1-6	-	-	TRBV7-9	CAAGGRDSPLHF	TGTGCCGCCGGGGGTCGAGATTCACCCCTCCACTTT
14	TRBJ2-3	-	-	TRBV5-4	CASTTTGPTDTQYF	TGTGCCAGCACTACCACCGGACCCACAGATACGCAGTATTTT
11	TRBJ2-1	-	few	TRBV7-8	CASGAYNEQFF	TGTGCCAGCGGGGCCTACAATGAGCAGTTCTTC
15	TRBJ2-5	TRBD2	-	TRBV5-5	CASSSLAGNQETQYF	TGTGCCAGCAGCTCGCTAGCGGGCAACCAAGAGACCCAGTACTTC
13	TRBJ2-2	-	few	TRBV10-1	CASGDRNTGELFF	TGCGCCAGCGGTGACCGTAACACCGGGGAGCTGTTTTTT
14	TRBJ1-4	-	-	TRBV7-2	CASSSGTRAEKLFF	TGTGCCAGCAGCTCGGGTACAAGAGCTGAAAAACTGTTTTTT
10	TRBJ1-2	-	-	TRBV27	CAPRRGGYTF	TGTGCCCCAAGGAGGGGTGGCTACACCTTC
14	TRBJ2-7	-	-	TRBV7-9	CASSLGQEPYEQYF	TGTGCCAGCAGCTTAGGGCAGGAACCCTACGAGCAGTACTTC
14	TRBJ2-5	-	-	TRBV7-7	CASSSLGATETQYF	TGTGCTAGCAGCTCGCTTGGGGCGACGGAGACCCAGTACTTC
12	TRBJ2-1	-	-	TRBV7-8	CASSSHLGRQFF	TGTGCCAGCAGCTCCCACCTAGGCCGGCAGTTCTTC
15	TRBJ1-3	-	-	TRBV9	CASSVAGSSGNTIYF	TGTGCCAGCAGCGTAGCTGGAAGCTCTGGAAACACCATATATTTT
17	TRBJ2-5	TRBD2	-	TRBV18	CASSPRTSGRAGETQYF	TGTGCCAGCTCACCAAGGACTAGCGGGAGGGCCGGGGAGACCCAGTACTTC
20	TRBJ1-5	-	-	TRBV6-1	CASSATEWRDGRGDNQPQHF	TGTGCCAGCAGTGCCACTGAATGGCGAGACGGTCGAGGGGACAATCAGCCCCAGCATTTT
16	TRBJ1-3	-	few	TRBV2	CASSEASTGSGNTIYF	TGTGCCAGCAGTGAAGCTTCGACAGGCTCTGGAAACACCATATATTTT
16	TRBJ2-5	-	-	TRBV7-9	CASSPTGGDSQETQYF	TGTGCCAGCAGCCCCACCGGGGGGGACAGCCAAGAGACCCAGTACTTC
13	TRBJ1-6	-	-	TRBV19	CASSIGVDSPLHF	TGTGCCAGTAGTATAGGCGTGGATTCACCCCTCCACTTT
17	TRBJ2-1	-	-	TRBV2	CASSEAGRGPLYNEQFF	TGTGCCAGCAGTGAAGCGGGACGGGGCCCCCTTTACAATGAGCAGTTCTTC
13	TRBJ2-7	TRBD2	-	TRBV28	CASSWGLAHEQYF	TGTGCCAGCAGTTGGGGACTAGCGCACGAGCAGTACTTC
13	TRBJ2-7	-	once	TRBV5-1	CASSSGTVYEQYF	TGCGCCAGCAGCTCCGGGACTGTTTACGAGCAGTACTTC
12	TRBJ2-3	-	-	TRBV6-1	CASSEGSYTQYF	TGTGCCAGCAGTGAAGGAAGCTATACGCAGTATTTT
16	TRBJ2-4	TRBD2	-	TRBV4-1	CASSQGLAVAKNIQYF	TGCGCCAGCAGCCAAGGACTAGCGGTAGCCAAAAACATTCAGTACTTC
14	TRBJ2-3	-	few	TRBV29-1	CSVISRTSTDTQYF	TGCAGCGTTATAAGCAGAACTAGCACAGATACGCAGTATTTT
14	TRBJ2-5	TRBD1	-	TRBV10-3	CAISGTGGQETQYF	TGTGCCATTTCCGGGACAGGGGGCCAAGAGACCCAGTACTTC
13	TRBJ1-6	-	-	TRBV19	CASTPGLNSPLHF	TGTGCCAGTACCCCAGGGTTGAATTCACCCCTCCACTTT
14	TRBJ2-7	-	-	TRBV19	CATSGTDGIYEQYF	TGTGCCACTTCTGGGACCGATGGAATCTACGAGCAGTACTTC
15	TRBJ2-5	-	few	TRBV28	CASSNFGGVQETQYF	TGTGCCAGCAGCAACTTCGGGGGAGTTCAAGAGACCCAGTACTTC
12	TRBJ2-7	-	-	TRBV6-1	CASSEDGRRVYF	TGTGCCAGCAGTGAAGACGGACGGCGGGTGTACTTC
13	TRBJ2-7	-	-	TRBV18	CASSSGASYEQYF	TGTGCCAGCTCATCAGGGGCGTCCTACGAGCAGTACTTC
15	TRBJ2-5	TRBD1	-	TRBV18	CASSTDRGRRETQYF	TGTGCCAGCTCAACGGACAGGGGGCGCAGAGAGACCCAGTACTTC
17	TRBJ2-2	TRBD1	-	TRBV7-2	CASIHRGTGGFTGELFF	TGTGCCAGCATCCACCGGGGGACAGGGGGGTTCACCGGGGAGCTGTTTTTT
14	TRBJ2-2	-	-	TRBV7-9	CASSYGTSLGELFF	TGTGCCAGCAGTTACGGGACCTCCCTAGGGGAGCTGTTTTTT
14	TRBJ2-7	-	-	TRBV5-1	CASSLGVTSYEQYF	TGCGCCAGCAGCTTGGGGGTTACTTCCTACGAGCAGTACTTC
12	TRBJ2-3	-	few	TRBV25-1	CASSPSTDTQYF	TGTGCCAGCAGTCCTAGCACAGATACGCAGTATTTT